This TCR beta chain comes out of a study of blood T cell repertoires in COVID-19 (dated by TCRdb to 2020 to 2021). At the level of the whole study: Collaborator samples came from the United States, Italy and Spain and covered acute and convalescent phases of COVID-19. Where available, HLA class I and class II types were obtained from metadata supplied by the sample provider rather than from assay-based typing. The material from the prospective study consisted of cDNA or gDNA derived from T cells, B-cell-depleted T cells, or PBMCs. The samples were drawn from the first 160 participants of the ongoing ImmuneRACE study and from 1,200 or so subjects provided by 6 global collaborators. Sample metadata almost always included a de-identified subject ID, COVID-19 status, age in years and sex. The repertoires were released in a freely available public database intended as a resource for research on the immune response to SARS-CoV-2. The dataset comprised deeply sampled blood TCRbeta repertoires from subjects exposed to, actively infected with, or recovered from COVID-19.

V loses 4 bases at its end and J loses 3 bases; junction bases beyond the gene matches: 18. The CDR3 runs 20 amino acids, cysteine and phenylalanine included. The DNA shown is the 60-base CDR3, in frame from base 1. The CDR1 and CDR2 encoded by the germline V gene are MDHEN and SYDVKM. TCRbeta CDR3 regions were amplified from genomic DNA using the immunoSEQ Assay, a bias-controlled multiplex PCR. As for the original processing: Nucleated cell counts per sample were estimated from amplification of reference gene primers within the assay. To quantify the absolute abundance of each unique TCRbeta CDR3 rearrangement, sequence reads were collapsed and filtered. For each sample, productive Simpson clonality was calculated by taking the square root of Simpson's diversity index across productive rearrangements. The clones in this table, taken by TCRdb from immuneACCESS, are in-frame only. Not every clone is retained; where verified, under half of the shortfall comes from an unresolved V gene, and the cause of the rest is unknown. From that table come the V and J calls and clone size; the DNA was used to work out D and trimming. This sample is represented by approximately 280,000 clones; over 75% of them were singletons. In total, the top ten clones hold 6.8% of the sample.

In Seattle, one collaborating source enrolled patients while the infection was active and tracked those patients longitudinally over the course of disease. Whole blood was collected in K2EDTA tubes by collaborating institutions according to the institutions' own protocols. For TCRbeta analysis, collaborators shipped samples in one of three forms: frozen whole blood, isolated PBMCs, or DNA extracted from either of those sample types. Study-level results and caveats: Clinical and demographic metadata were provided uncurated, with the amount varying by source and participant.

With respect to this clone: This clone's antigen is unknown. Base-call qualities are not available, and no considerably larger clone is one nucleotide away.

The chain is made from TRBV28 and TRBJ2-1; TRBD2 aligns with 10 central bases. The specimen sequenced was peripheral blood. This TCR came from a woman aged 25 to 39 with COVID-19, enrolled during active disease. The bases are TGTGCCAGCAGTTCCACGTTCCTAACTCGGGCTAGCGGGAGCTACAATGAGCAGTTCTTC. It codes for CASSSTFLTRASGSYNEQFF. The CDR3 plus the reference TRBV28 and TRBJ2-1 genes for the other parts give the full variable domain: DVKVTQSSRYLVKRTGEKVFLECVQDMDHENMFWYRQDPGLGLRLIYFSYDVKMKEKGDIPEGYSVSREKKERFSLILESASTNQTSMYLCASSSTFLTRASGSYNEQFFGPGTRLTVL.